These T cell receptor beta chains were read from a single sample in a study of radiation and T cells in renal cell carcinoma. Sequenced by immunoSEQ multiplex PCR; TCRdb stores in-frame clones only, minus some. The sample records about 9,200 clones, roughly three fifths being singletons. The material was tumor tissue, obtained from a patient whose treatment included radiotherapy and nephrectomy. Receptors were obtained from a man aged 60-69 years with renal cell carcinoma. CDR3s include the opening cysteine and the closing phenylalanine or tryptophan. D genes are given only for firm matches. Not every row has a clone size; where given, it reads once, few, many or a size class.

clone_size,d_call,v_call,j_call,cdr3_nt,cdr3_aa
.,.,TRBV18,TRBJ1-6,TGTGCCAGCTCACCACTCTACGTGTGGCCGAGGGGACCCCTCCACTTT,CASSPLYVWPRGPLHF
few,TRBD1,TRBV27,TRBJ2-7,TGTGCCAGCAGTTTAGGGCCAGGGGGCGTCTACGAGCAGTACTTC,CASSLGPGGVYEQYF
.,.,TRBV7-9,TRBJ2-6,TGTGCCACCTACTCCGATCGGGAGGGGGCCAACGTCCTGACTTTC,CATYSDREGANVLTF
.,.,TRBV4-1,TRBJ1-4,TGCGCCAGCAGCCAAGACGCAGGGCATCGAGAAAAACTGTTTTTT,CASSQDAGHREKLFF
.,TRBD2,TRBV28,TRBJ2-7,TGTGCCAGCAGTTCCCATAGCGGGAGGGCCAGAGAGCAGTACTTC,CASSSHSGRAREQYF
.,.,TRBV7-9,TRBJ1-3,TGTGCCAGCAGTTCAGACACGAACTCTGGAAACACCATATATTTT,CASSSDTNSGNTIYF
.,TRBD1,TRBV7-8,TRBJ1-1,TGTGCCAGCAGCTGGGGACAGCTGAACACTGAAGCTTTCTTT,CASSWGQLNTEAFF
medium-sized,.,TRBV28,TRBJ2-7,TGTGCCAGCAGTCTCTCTTGGGACATTTACGAGCAGTACTTC,CASSLSWDIYEQYF
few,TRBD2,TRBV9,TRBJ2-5,TGTGCCAGCAGACCGAGCGGGGGGGAGACCCAGTACTTC,CASRPSGGETQYF
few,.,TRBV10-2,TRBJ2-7,TGCGCCAGCAGTGACGCCTCCTACGAGCAGTACTTC,CASSDASYEQYF
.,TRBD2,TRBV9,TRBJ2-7,TGTGCCAGCAGCGTGACTAGCACTAACTACGAGCAGTACTTC,CASSVTSTNYEQYF
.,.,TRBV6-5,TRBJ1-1,TGTGCCAGCAGTTCCCGGGATATGAACACTGAAGCTTTCTTT,CASSSRDMNTEAFF
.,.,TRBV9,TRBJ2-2,TGTGCCAGCAGCCCCCGGGCGGTGAACACCGGGGAGCTGTTTTTT,CASSPRAVNTGELFF
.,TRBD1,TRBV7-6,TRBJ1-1,TGTGCCAGCAGCTTAGGCCGGGACAGGAACACTGAAGCTTTCTTT,CASSLGRDRNTEAFF
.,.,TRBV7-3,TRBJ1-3,TGTGCCAGCAGCTTAGGCCGACAGGTCCTCTCTGGAAACACCATATATTTT,CASSLGRQVLSGNTIYF
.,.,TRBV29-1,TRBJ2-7,TGCAGCGTTGCCCCGGGGAACTCATACGAGCAGTACTTC,CSVAPGNSYEQYF
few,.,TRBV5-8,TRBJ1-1,TGTGCCAGCAGGCCGCGAAAGGGACGGAGGATGGCGAACACTGAAGCTTTCTTT,CASRPRKGRRMANTEAFF
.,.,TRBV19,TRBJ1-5,TGTGCCAGTAGTACAAATACAGGGCCCCAGCATTTT,CASSTNTGPQHF
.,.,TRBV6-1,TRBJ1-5,TGTGCCAGCAAGGCAGGGCCCGCCATTCAGCCCCAGCATTTT,CASKAGPAIQPQHF
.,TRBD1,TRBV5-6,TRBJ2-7,TGTGCCAGCAGCTTAGGACAGGGGGCATACGAGCAGTACTTC,CASSLGQGAYEQYF
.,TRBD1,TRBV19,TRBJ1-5,TGTGCCAGTAGTATAGGGGACAGGGGACGCCAGCCCCAGCATTTT,CASSIGDRGRQPQHF
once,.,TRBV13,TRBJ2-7,TGTGCCAGCAGCTTGCGGGACTACGAGCAGTACTTC,CASSLRDYEQYF
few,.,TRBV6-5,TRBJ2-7,TGTGCCAGCATCGACGCAAAGATCCCCTACGAGCAGTACTTC,CASIDAKIPYEQYF
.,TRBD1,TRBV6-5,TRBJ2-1,TGTGCCAGCAGTTACGGGACAGGGGGCGCCTACAATGAGCAGTTCTTC,CASSYGTGGAYNEQFF
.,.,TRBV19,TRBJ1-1,TGTGCCAGTAGTATAGATTGGAGGGGTGAAGCTTTCTTT,CASSIDWRGEAFF
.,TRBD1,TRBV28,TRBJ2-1,TGTGCCAGCAGTGTCTCCCGACAGGGGCGAGAGCAGTTCTTC,CASSVSRQGREQFF
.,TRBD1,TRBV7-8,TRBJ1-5,TGTGCCAGCAGCGTCGGGGACAGACAGTATCAGCCCCAGCATTTT,CASSVGDRQYQPQHF
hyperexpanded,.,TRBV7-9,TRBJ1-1,TGTGCCAGCAGCGCTCGTAACACTGAAGCTTTCTTT,CASSARNTEAFF
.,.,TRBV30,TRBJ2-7,TGTGCCTGGAGTGTAAGGTCGGCAGTATTAAAATCCTACGAGCAGTACTTC,CAWSVRSAVLKSYEQYF
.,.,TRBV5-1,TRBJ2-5,TGCGCCAGCAGCTTGGACCCCCAAGAGACCCAGTACTTC,CASSLDPQETQYF
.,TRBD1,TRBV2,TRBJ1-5,TGTGCCAGCATCAGGGACAGGGGTTCCTCGAGCAATCAGCCCCAGCATTTT,CASIRDRGSSSNQPQHF
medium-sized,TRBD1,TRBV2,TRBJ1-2,TGTGCCAACTCGGGACAGGGGAGCTATGGCTACACCTTC,CANSGQGSYGYTF
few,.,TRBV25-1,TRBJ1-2,TGTGCCAGCAGTGAGGGGGGCTACACCTTC,CASSEGGYTF
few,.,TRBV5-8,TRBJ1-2,TGTGCCAGCAGCTTGTGGTTAGCTAACTATGGCTACACCTTC,CASSLWLANYGYTF